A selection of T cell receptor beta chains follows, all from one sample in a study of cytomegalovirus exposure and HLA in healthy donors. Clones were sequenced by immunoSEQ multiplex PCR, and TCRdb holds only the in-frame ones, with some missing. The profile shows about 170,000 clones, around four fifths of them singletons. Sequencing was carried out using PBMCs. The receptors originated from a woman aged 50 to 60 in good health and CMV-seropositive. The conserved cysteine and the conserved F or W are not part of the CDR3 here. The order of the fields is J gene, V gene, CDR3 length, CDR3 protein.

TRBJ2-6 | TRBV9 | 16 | ASSVGQGASSGANVLT
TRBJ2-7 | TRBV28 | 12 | ASSGPQGAYEQY
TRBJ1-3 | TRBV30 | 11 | AWSVARGNTIY
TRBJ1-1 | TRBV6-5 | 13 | ASSYSSDRGRRAF
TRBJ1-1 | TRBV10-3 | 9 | AISVQGAAF
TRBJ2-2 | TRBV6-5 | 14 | ASSYQPTGSTGELF
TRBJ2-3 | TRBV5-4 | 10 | ASSLSSDTQY
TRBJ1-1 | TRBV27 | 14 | ASSWKRTVMNTEAF
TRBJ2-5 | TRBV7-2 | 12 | ASSLEFAVGTQY
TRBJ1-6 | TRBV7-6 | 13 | ASSLVGQSNSPLH
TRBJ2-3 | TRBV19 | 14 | ASSKIQSLSTDTQY
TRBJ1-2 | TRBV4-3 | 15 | ASSQQHSRQGINGYT
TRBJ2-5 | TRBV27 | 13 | ASSTWSGGRETQY
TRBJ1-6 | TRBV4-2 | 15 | ASSQAVGGPIDSPLH
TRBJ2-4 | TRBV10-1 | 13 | ASSAGQGGKNIQY
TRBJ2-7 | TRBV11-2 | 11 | ASGSGLYYEQY
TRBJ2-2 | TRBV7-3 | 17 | ASSGPGLAGRGLAGELF
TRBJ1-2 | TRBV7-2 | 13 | ASSSGPTGPYGYT
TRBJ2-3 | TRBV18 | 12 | ASSPTGQPDTQY
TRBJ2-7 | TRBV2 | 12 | ASSLDFLGGEQY
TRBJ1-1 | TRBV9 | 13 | ASSRQAMGNTEAF
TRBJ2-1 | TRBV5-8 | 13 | ASNRGLQVYNEQF
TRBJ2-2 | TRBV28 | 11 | ASTARGSGELF
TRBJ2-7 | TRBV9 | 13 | ASSAQGGTNYEQY
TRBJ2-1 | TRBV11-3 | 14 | ASSLESTSGNNEQF
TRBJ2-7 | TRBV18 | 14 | ASSPLEASGGNEQY
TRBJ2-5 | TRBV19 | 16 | ASSIVWGKRGLGETQY
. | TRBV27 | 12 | ASSSYRGTNEQY
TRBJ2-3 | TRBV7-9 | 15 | ASSRTSTEPSTDTQY
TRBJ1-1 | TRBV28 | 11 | ASSTSRNTEAF
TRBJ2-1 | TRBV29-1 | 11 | SAAGTTYNEQF
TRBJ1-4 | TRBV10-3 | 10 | AISEASEKLF
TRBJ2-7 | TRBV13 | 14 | ASSSWNGRGIYEQY
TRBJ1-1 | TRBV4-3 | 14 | ASSQGRSTMNTEAF
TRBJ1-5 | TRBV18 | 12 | ASSRDRADQPQH
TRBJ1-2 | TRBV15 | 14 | ATSREGGQGRYGYT
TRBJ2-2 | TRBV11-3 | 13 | ASSLTRQITGELF
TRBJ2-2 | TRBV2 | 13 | ASSEGTSGTGELF
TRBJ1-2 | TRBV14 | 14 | ASSQGTGRFSQGYT
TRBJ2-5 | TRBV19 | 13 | ASSIGGRLLETQY
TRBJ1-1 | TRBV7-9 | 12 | SSSFGQVGTEAF